The T cell receptor beta chain described here comes from a study of regulatory T cells in long-lasting Graves disease. The time point here: newly diagnosed GD, antithyroid drugs for less than 3 months. PBMCs were the source of the RNA used for TCR sequencing. As a group, patients came from one endocrinology department in Xi'an, China. Arm-PCR of CDR3 regions and iRepertoire HTBI primers were the basis on which TCR beta libraries were built. As originally analysed: Sample data revealed fewer than 70 TRBV and some 13 TRBJ segments. TCRdb re-analysed the multiplex PCR reads in MiXCR, keeping a single row per CDR3 protein. The V and J calls, along with clone size, are taken from TCRdb and not from the paper's own processing. This sample has approximately 460,000 distinct CDR3 sequences, with about a sixth found just once. The V end was cut by 5 bases, the J end by 5 bases, with 13 bases between. This CDR3 contains 14 residues. CDR1 SEHNR and CDR2 FQNEAQ come from the germline V gene (reference sequence).

This clonotype was picked up many times. The data also belong to a second study, concerning T cells in Graves' hyperthyroidism and ophthalmopathy. That work contributes: An initial round of RT-PCR targeting the TCR CDR3 relied on the HTBI primer set. In the blood, most expanded thyroid clonotypes above 0.001 appeared as well.

This TCR came from a woman in her 30s with Graves disease. The sequencing used peripheral blood mononuclear cells (PBMCs), collected at new diagnosis, from a patient treated with antithyroid drugs. The chain recombines TRBV7-9 with TRBJ2-1, with a tentative D call TRBD1 (6 bases). CDR3 sequence (DNA): TGTGCCAGCAGCCCCACAGGGTTTGACAATGAGCAGTTCTTC. Its translation is CASSPTGFDNEQFF.